This TCR beta chain was retrieved from a study of early T cells in non-severe SARS-CoV-2 infection. In TCRdb, the 5' RACE reads were re-called with MiXCR into one record per CDR3 protein. The sample contains approximately 69,000 distinct CDR3 sequences, 10% to 12% of which appear only once. Only a few counts were recorded for this clonotype. The CDR3 contains 13 residues. V dropped 10 bases and J dropped 3 bases, with 13 bases sitting between them. The TCR sequence derives from an adult who was a healthcare worker with PCR-confirmed SARS-CoV-2 infection or an uninfected control (not recorded which). The sample consisted of whole blood, taken at baseline. The chain uses TRBV12-3 or TRBV12-4 and TRBJ1-5, with D uncertain. CDR3: CATRRGFNQPQHF. Here the CDR3 DNA reads TGTGCCACCCGACGAGGGTTCAATCAGCCCCAGCATTTT.